This TCR beta chain was found in a study of cytomegalovirus exposure and HLA in healthy donors. In the study overall: In a previous analysis, nearly 120 million unique TCR beta sequences were found from roughly 200 million T cells.

PCR employed 60 Vbeta and 13 Jbeta primers. Some clones are missing from TCRdb's copy, which holds only in-frame ones; the method was immunoSEQ multiplex PCR. The data hold tens of thousands of clones, with around 76% observed a single time. This CDR3 is built from 17 residues. V trimming: 5 bases; J trimming: 4 bases; junction bases outside the gene matches: 12. The V gene's germline CDR1 is SGHVS and CDR2 FNYEAQ. Note on this clone: Antigen unknown.

Study outcomes and limitations: In a later analysis, at a false discovery rate of 0.05, about 17,000 TCR beta sequences matched HLA alleles. A previous analysis found most TCR beta V segments productive roughly 87% or roughly 30% of the time.

Material: PBMCs. The origin of this receptor is a woman aged 25 to 39 in good health and CMV-seropositive. This chain links TRBV7-6 with TRBJ2-2; 8 nucleotides agree with TRBD2. The CDR3 spells CASSHVLSSGFTGELFF. The CDR3 nucleotides read TGTGCCAGCAGCCACGTTTTATCTAGCGGGTTCACCGGGGAGCTGTTTTTT.